This TCR beta chain appears in the sequencing data of a study of blood T cells in healthy people across ages. The study's findings and limits: Unsorted PBMC material precluded a definitive naive versus antigen-experienced comparison. Estimates of diversity drawn from one million T cells were considered underestimates.

Using a J-beta primer mix together with a sample-barcoded 5' primer, a second PCR was run for roughly 6 to 12 cycles. Unique molecular identifiers of 12 random nucleotides labeled each cDNA. TCRdb recomputed calls from the 5' RACE reads with MiXCR, one row per CDR3 protein. Among some 290,000 distinct CDR3 sequences listed, about 25% were seen once. The junction had 0 bases not matched to a gene; V was cut back by 5 bases and J by 5 bases. CDR3 length: 13 residues. The germline CDR1 and CDR2 sequences are KGHSH and LQKENI. In regard to this clonotype: No antigen is known for it.

The donors, all healthy, were Caucasians living in Russia, aged about 6 to 90. What was sequenced was blood. The rearrangement uses TRBV18 and TRBJ1-5; TRBD1 agrees at 10 bases. The origin of this receptor is an older woman in good health. CDR3 sequence reads: CASSGQGDQPQHF. The DNA of the CDR3 is TGTGCCAGCTCAGGACAGGGGGATCAGCCCCAGCATTTT.